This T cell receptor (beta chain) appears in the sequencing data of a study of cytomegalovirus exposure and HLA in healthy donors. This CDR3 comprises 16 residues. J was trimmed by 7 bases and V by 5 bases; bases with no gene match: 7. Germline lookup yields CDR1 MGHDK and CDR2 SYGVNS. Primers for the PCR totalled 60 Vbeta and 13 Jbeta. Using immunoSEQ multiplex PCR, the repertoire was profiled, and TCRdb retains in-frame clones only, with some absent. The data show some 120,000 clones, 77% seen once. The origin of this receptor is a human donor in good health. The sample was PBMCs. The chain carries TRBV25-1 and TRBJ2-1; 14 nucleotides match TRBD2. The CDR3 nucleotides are TGTGCCAGCAGTCAAAGGGGACTAGCGGGAGTAAATGAGCAGTTCTTC. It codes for CASSQRGLAGVNEQFF.